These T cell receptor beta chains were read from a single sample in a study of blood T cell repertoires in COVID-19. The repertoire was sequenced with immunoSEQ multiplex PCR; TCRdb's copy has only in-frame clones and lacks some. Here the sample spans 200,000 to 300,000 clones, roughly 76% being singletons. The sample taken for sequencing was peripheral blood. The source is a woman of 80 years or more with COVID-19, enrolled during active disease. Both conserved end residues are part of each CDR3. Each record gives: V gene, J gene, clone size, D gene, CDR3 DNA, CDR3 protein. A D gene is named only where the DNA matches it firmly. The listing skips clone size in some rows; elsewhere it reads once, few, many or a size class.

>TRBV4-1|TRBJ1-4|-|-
TGCGCCAGCAGCCGCGGACAGCTTACTGCAACTAATGAAAAACTGTTTTTT
CASSRGQLTATNEKLFF
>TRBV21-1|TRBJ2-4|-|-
TGTGCCAGCTTGCTGACAGACCCCCCATCGTTGACTAGGGCGGGAGGTTGGGCCAAAAACATTCAGTACTTC
CASLLTDPPSLTRAGGWAKNIQYF
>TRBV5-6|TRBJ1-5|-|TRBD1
TGTGCCAGCAGCGACAGGGGCATGGGTCAGCCCCAGCATTTT
CASSDRGMGQPQHF
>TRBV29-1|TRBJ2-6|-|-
TGCAGCGTTGAAAGTGGAGGTGGGGCCAACGTCCTGACTTTC
CSVESGGGANVLTF
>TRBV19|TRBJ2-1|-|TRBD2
TGTGCCAGTAGTATAGTTCGGGGGGTAGGTGAGCAGTTCTTC
CASSIVRGVGEQFF
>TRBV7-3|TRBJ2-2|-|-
TGTGCCAGCAGCTTAGTGGGAGGGAACACCGGGGAGCTGTTTTTT
CASSLVGGNTGELFF
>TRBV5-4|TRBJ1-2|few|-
TGTGCCAGCAGCTTCCTCGGCAGGCCCGGGGAGGGCTACACCTTC
CASSFLGRPGEGYTF
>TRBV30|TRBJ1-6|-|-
TGTGCCTGGAGGCCAGGTTATCTTAGTTATTCACCCCTCCACTTT
CAWRPGYLSYSPLHF
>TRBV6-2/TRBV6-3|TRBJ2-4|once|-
TGTGCCAGCAGTGTCCCCGGGACTAACATTCAGTACTTC
CASSVPGTNIQYF
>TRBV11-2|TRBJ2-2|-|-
TGTGCCAGCAGCGGAGGGCACCTAACCGGGGAGCTGTTTTTT
CASSGGHLTGELFF
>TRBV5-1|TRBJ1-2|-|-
TGCGCCAGCAGACTTATGGTAGACTATGGCTACACCTTC
CASRLMVDYGYTF
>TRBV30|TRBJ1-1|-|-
TGTGCCTGGAGTCACAAGACCGATGGTGGTGGGCCTTTCTTT
CAWSHKTDGGGPFF
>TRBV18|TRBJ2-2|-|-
TGTGCCAGCTCACCAACGAATAGAGACACCGGGGAGCTGTTTTTT
CASSPTNRDTGELFF
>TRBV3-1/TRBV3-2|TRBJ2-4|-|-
TGTGCCAGCAGCGTAGCCGGAAGCTCAGCCAAAAACATTCAGTACTTC
CASSVAGSSAKNIQYF